Presented here are 22 T cell receptor beta chains from one specimen sequenced in a study of T cells after yellow fever vaccination (dated by TCRdb to between 2017 and 2020). The intended sense of this specimen's treatment or condition label: live attenuated yellow fever vaccine strain. The library was obtained by 5' RACE. The run used an Illumina NovaSeq 6000. TCRdb itself trimmed the public reads at Q25 with fastp, ran MiXCR and retained productive beta chains. A single entry per CDR3 protein holds the most common genes and DNA from its merged rows. This sample comprises some 300,000 distinct CDR3 sequences, approximately 10% of them detected only once. The top ten clones comprise approximately 3.3% of the sample. Specimen: CD4+ T cells sorted from PBMCs, collected 5 days after the yellow fever booster vaccination. The receptor source for this set is a man aged 18-30 years who received the YFV17D yellow fever vaccine.

The table lists this clonotype with a count of one. This rearrangement joins TRBV18 to TRBJ2-7; D perhaps matches TRBD2 (6 bases). The V and J ends lost 4 bases and 7 bases respectively, with 17 bases between them. There are 14 residues in the CDR3. CDR1 and CDR2 from the germline V gene are KGHSH and LQKENI. CDR3 region: CASSQGLTGEEQYF. DNA for the CDR3: TGTGCCAGCTCACAGGGACTCACCGGAGAAGAGCAGTACTTC.

This clonotype was recorded many times. The chain is built from TRBV29-1 and TRBJ1-1; D may be TRBD1 (6 bases). From germline, CDR1 is SQVTM and CDR2 ANQGSEA. This CDR3 is 12 amino acids long. V gave up 6 bases and J gave up 5 bases, with 13 bases separating them. CDR3 in DNA: TGCAGCGTGAGTACAGGGTTGACTGAAGCTTTCTTT. Translation gives CSVSTGLTEAFF. The full variable domain, with the rest looked up from reference TRBV29-1 and TRBJ1-1, is SAVISQKPSRDICQRGTSLTIQCQVDSQVTMMFWYRQQPGQSLTLIATANQGSEATYESGFVIDKFPISRPNLTFSTLTVSNMSPEDSSIYLCSVSTGLTEAFFGQGTRLTVV.

V gene TRBV5-1 combines with J gene TRBJ1-4; D perhaps matches TRBD1 (5 bases). Per the germline V gene, CDR1 is SGHRS and CDR2 is YFSETQ. Trimming removed 0 bases at V and 8 bases at J, with 11 bases between. This CDR3 has 14 amino acids. CDR3 coding DNA: TGCGCCAGCAGCTTGGGACAACCAGGGGAAAAACTGTTTTTT. This encodes CASSLGQPGEKLFF.

This clonotype was detected only a few times. CDR3 sequence reads: CASSPPGVPYEQYV. CDR3 sequence (DNA): TGTGCCAGCTCACCACCGGGGGTCCCCTACGAGCAGTACGTC. This sequence joins TRBV18 and TRBJ2-7; the D call may be TRBD1 or TRBD2 (5 bases each). This CDR3 spans 14 amino acids. CDR1 is KGHSH, CDR2 LQKENI, per germline. The V gene lost 0 bases and the J gene lost 2 bases, with 8 bases spanning the gap.

This clonotype was seen a handful of times. The chain joins TRBV28 to TRBJ2-7; TRBD1 agrees at 7 bases. The junction had 8 bases not matched to a gene; V was cut back by 6 bases and J by 3 bases. Germline CDR1 MDHEN, CDR2 SYDVKM. The CDR3 extends over 14 amino acids. The CDR3, as DNA: TGTGCCAGCAGACCCACCGGGACAGACTACGAGCAGTACGTC. Protein product: CASRPTGTDYEQYV.

Regarding this clonotype: Given a much more abundant clone one base away, this may be a read error. The J gene is TRBJ2-3, the V gene TRBV5-6; tentatively, D is TRBD2 (5 bases). Germline assignment: CDR1 SGHDT and CDR2 YYEEEE. There are 15 residues in the CDR3. The germline V and J ends were trimmed by 3 bases and 2 bases, with 13 bases remaining between them. The CDR3 nucleotides read TGTGCCAGCAGCTACTCTGGGAGAGTCACAGATACGCAGTATTTT. Amino acid sequence: CASSYSGRVTDTQYF.

This clonotype came up many times. The chain links TRBV6-2 or TRBV6-3 to TRBJ1-2; possibly TRBD1 for D (5 bases). Per germline, CDR1 MNHEY and CDR2 SVGEGT. Trimming took 2 bases from V and 5 from J, leaving 15 bases between them. This CDR3 region has 15 residues. The CDR3 DNA sequence: TGTGCCAGCAGTTACCAGGGTTATCGGACTTATGGCTACACCTTC. It encodes CASSYQGYRTYGYTF.

This rearrangement joins TRBV6-2 or TRBV6-3 to TRBJ2-1; tentatively, D is TRBD1 (6 bases). The germline CDR1 and CDR2 sequences are MNHEY and SVGEGT. There are 11 residues in the CDR3. With 9 bases removed from V and 6 bases from J, the gap between germline ends came to 9 bases. In nucleotides, the CDR3 is TGTGCCAGTAGAGGGGGCAATGAGCAGTTCTTC. It is translated as CASRGGNEQFF.

The chain employs TRBV11-1 and TRBJ1-1, with D unresolved. Germline V gives CDR1 SGHAT, CDR2 FQDESV (reference sequence). This CDR3 is 13 amino acids long. Between the trimmed V and J ends, which lost 5 bases and 1 base, there was a span of 8 bases. This CDR3 is CASSREGNTEAFF. The CDR3 DNA sequence: TGTGCCAGCAGCCGCGAGGGGAACACTGAAGCTTTCTTT.

Points on this clonotype: This is likely a read error, given that the CDR3 carries no conserved phenylalanine or tryptophan at its end. V is TRBV10-3 and J is TRBJ2-5; TRBD1 is a possible D gene (5 bases). The CDR3 runs to 13 residues. CDR1 and CDR2 (germline): ENHRY, SYGVKD. Trimming took off 2 bases at V and 5 bases at J, with 9 bases between the two ends. In nucleotides, the CDR3 is TGTGCCATCAGTGAGCTACAGGAGGAGACCCAGTACTTG. Its protein product is CAISELQEETQYL.

This clonotype was detected a few times. V usage is TRBV27 and J usage is TRBJ2-3; D is possibly TRBD2 (5 bases). This CDR3 spans 14 amino acids. V lost 6 bases and J lost 1, with 11 bases in between. Germline V gene sequence: CDR1 MNHEY, CDR2 SMNVEV (reference sequence). CDR3 nucleotides: TGTGCCAGCAGAGGACTCCTCCGCACAGATACGCAGTATTTT. Its translation is CASRGLLRTDTQYF.

This sequence joins TRBV7-3 and TRBJ2-2; no clear D gene. The ends were cut back, 6 bases at V and 4 bases at J, with 15 bases in the middle. This CDR3 comprises 15 residues. Germline V lookup: CDR1 SGHTA, CDR2 FQGTGA. The CDR3 DNA follows: TGTGCCAGCAGTGTATCTGGACCGTCCACCGGGGAGCTGTTTTTT. It encodes CASSVSGPSTGELFF.

In its sample, this clonotype was seen a few times. The gene calls are TRBV5-5 and TRBJ2-1; D not resolved. CDR3 length: 14 residues. Trimming cost V 4 bases and J 4 bases, with 12 bases left between them. From germline, CDR1 is SGHKS and CDR2 YYEKEE (reference sequence). The CDR3 region has the DNA TGTGCCAGCAGCACCCCCCGTGGGTACAATGAGCAGTTCTTC. This sequence encodes CASSTPRGYNEQFF.

The sample holds a few counts of this clonotype. The rearrangement joins TRBV18 to TRBJ1-1; the D is unclear. This CDR3 spans 13 amino acids. V dropped 2 bases and J dropped 2 bases, with 6 bases sitting between them. Germline assignment: CDR1 KGHSH and CDR2 LQKENI. The CDR3 loop reads CASSPAENTEAFF. DNA of the CDR3: TGTGCCAGCTCACCAGCAGAAAACACTGAAGCTTTCTTT.

This CDR3 is CASKRPGQESYEQYF. The CDR3 DNA follows: TGTGCCAGCAAGCGTCCGGGACAGGAGTCCTACGAGCAGTACTTC. The rearrangement joins TRBV5-4 to TRBJ2-7, with 8 bases lining up with TRBD1. The J segment lost 1 base and the V segment lost 6 bases, leaving 9 bases of the junction unmatched. This CDR3 comprises 15 residues. CDR1 is SGHNT, CDR2 YYREEE, per germline (reference sequence).

This chain connects TRBV20-1 to TRBJ1-1; D remains ambiguous. V gave up 4 bases and J gave up 1 base, with 16 bases separating them. The CDR3 is 15 amino acids. The germline CDR1 and CDR2 sequences are DFQATT and SNEGSKA (reference sequence). Here the CDR3 reads CSANLEAAGNTEAFF. CDR3 sequence (DNA): TGCAGTGCTAACCTGGAGGCAGCGGGGAACACTGAAGCTTTCTTT.

This clonotype occurred a few times. J is TRBJ2-3 and V is TRBV5-4; 9 nucleotides align to TRBD2. The CDR3 covers 15 residues. CDR1 SGHNT and CDR2 YYREEE come from the germline V gene (reference sequence). V was clipped by 1 base and J by 4 bases; unmatched bases: 4. The CDR3, as DNA: TGTGCCAGCAGCTTGAGCGGGGGGACGCCAGATACGCAGTATTTT. Translated, it gives CASSLSGGTPDTQYF.

This clonotype occurred a few times. J is TRBJ1-1 and V is TRBV12-3 or TRBV12-4; maybe TRBD1 (5 bases). The CDR3 is 14 residues long. The V and J ends lost 0 bases and 2 bases respectively, with 7 bases between them. CDR3 sequence: CASSLAQGNTEAFF. Written as DNA, the CDR3 is TGTGCCAGCAGTTTAGCGCAGGGTAACACTGAAGCTTTCTTT.

This clonotype has only a few counts. The chain combines TRBV5-1 with TRBJ1-2, with D possibly matching TRBD1 (6 bases). The CDR3 contains 17 residues. In germline, CDR1 is SGHRS, CDR2 YFSETQ. Between the trimmed V and J ends, which lost 2 bases and 2 bases, there was a span of 19 bases. This chain's CDR3 is CASSLSRFQGLNYGYTF. CDR3 bases: TGCGCCAGCAGCTTAAGTCGGTTTCAGGGGCTGAACTATGGCTACACCTTC.

This clonotype was observed many times. The chain is built from TRBV27 and TRBJ1-1, with a tentative D call TRBD1 (6 bases). V shed 8 bases and J shed 4 bases, with 14 bases lying between them. Per germline, CDR1 MNHEY and CDR2 SMNVEV (reference sequence). The CDR3 totals 13 residues. CDR3 in amino acids: CASRGTTATEAFF. The CDR3, as DNA: TGTGCCAGCCGCGGGACAACTGCCACTGAAGCTTTCTTT.

This clonotype has only a few counts. The chain employs TRBV20-1 and TRBJ1-5; D is uncertain. V was shortened by 4 bases and J by 1 base, with 8 bases between the two germline ends. Germline V gives CDR1 DFQATT, CDR2 SNEGSKA (reference sequence). There are 13 residues in the CDR3. The CDR3, as DNA: TGCAGTGCTATCGGCGACAGCAATCAGCCCCAGCATTTT. This translates into CSAIGDSNQPQHF.

This clonotype was counted between two and nine times. The chain links TRBV7-2 to TRBJ2-5, with TRBD2 matching 10 bases. This CDR3 is 16 amino acids long. CDR1 and CDR2 from the germline V gene are SGHTA and FQGNSA. V trimming: 3 bases; J trimming: 6 bases; junction bases outside the gene matches: 10. CDR3 in amino acids: CASSLLASGGRKTQYF. The DNA for the CDR3 is TGTGCCAGCAGCTTGCTAGCTAGCGGGGGAAGAAAGACCCAGTACTTC.